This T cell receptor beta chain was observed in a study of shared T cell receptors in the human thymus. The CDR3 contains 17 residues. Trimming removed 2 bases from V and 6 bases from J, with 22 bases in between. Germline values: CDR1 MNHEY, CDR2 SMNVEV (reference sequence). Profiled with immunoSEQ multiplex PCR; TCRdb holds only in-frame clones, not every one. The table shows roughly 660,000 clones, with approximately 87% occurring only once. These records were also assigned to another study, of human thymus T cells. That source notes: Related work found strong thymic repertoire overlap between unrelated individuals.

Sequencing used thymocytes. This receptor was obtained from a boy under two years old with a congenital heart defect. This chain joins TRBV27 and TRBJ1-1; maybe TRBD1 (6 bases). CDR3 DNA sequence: TGTGCCAGCAGTTTAAGTGGATGGGGGCTTTTGGTTGCTGAAGCTTTCTTT. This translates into CASSLSGWGLLVAEAFF.